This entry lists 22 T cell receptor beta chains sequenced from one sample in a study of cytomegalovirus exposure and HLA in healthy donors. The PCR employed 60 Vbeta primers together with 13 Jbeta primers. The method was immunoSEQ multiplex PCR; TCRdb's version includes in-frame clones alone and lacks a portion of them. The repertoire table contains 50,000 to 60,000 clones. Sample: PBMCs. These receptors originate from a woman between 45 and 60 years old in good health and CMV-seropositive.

CDR3 in DNA: TGCGCCAGCAGCTTTATTCCGCCGGTGAACACTGAAGCTTTCTTT. It yields the protein CASSFIPPVNTEAFF. This rearrangement joins TRBV5-1 to TRBJ1-1; D uncertain. Trimming left V 2 bases short and J 0 bases short, with 11 bases between. CDR1 is SGHRS, CDR2 YFSETQ, per germline. The CDR3 spans 15 residues.

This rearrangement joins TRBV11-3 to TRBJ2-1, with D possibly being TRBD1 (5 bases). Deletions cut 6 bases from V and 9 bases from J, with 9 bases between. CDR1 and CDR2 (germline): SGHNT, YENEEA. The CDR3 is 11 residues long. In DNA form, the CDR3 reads TGTGCCAGCAGTCAGGGCGGTGAGCAGTTCTTC. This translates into CASSQGGEQFF.

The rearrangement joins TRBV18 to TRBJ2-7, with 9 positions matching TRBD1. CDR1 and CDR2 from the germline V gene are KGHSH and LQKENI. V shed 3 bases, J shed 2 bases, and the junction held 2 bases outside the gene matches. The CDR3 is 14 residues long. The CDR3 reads CASSPTGGPYEQYF. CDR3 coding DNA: TGTGCCAGCTCACCTACAGGGGGCCCCTACGAGCAGTACTTC.

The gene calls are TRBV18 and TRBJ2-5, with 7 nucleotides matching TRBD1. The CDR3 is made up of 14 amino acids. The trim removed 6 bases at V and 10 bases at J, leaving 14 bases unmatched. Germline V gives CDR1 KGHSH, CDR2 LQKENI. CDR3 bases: TGTGCCAGCTCCCCGCGAGAAGGGGGCATCTACCAGTACTTC. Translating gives CASSPREGGIYQYF.

CDR3 nucleotides: TGTGCCAGTACAGACAGGGTTCTGGGACCCAATCAGCCCCAGCATTTT. This translates into CASTDRVLGPNQPQHF. This chain uses TRBV19 with TRBJ1-5, with 7 bases aligning to TRBD1. V shed 7 bases and J 3 bases; nucleotides not matched to a gene: 12. Germline loops: CDR1 LNHDA, CDR2 SQIVND (reference sequence). The CDR3 contains 16 residues.

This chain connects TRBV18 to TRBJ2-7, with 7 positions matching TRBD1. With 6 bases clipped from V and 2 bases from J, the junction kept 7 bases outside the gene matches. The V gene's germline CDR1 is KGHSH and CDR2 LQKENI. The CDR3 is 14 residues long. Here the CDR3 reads CASSLSGQAYEQYF. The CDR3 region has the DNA TGTGCCAGCTCGCTCTCAGGACAGGCCTACGAGCAGTACTTC.

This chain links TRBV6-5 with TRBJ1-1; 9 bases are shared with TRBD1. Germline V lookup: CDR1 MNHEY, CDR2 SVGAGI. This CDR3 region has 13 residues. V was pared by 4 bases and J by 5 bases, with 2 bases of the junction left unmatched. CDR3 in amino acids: CASSFGQGTEAFF. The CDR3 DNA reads TGTGCCAGCAGTTTTGGACAGGGGACTGAAGCTTTCTTT.

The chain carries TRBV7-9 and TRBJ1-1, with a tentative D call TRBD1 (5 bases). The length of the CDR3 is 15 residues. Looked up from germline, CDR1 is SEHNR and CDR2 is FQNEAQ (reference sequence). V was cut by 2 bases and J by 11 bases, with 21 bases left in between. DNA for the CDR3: TGTGCCAGCAGCTTACTGATCAGGGTCGGCGTGAGGGCTTTCTTT. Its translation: CASSLLIRVGVRAFF.

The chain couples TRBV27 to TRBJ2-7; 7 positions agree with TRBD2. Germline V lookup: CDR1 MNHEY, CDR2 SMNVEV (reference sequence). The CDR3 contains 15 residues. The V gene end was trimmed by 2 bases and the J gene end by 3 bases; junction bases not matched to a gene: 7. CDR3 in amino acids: CASSLKSGLNYEQYF. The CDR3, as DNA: TGTGCCAGCAGTTTAAAGTCGGGACTAAACTACGAGCAGTACTTC.

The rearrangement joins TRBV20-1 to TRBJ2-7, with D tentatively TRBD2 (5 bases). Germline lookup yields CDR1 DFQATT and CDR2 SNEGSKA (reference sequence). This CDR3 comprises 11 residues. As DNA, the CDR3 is TGCGCAGTGCTAGCCGTCCGGGAGCAGTACTTC. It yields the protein CAVLAVREQYF.

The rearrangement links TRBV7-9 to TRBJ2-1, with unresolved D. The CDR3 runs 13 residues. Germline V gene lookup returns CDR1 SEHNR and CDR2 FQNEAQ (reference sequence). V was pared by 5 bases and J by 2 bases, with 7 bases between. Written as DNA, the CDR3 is TGTGCCAGCAGCCCAGACACCTACAATGAGCAGTTCTTC. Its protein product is CASSPDTYNEQFF.

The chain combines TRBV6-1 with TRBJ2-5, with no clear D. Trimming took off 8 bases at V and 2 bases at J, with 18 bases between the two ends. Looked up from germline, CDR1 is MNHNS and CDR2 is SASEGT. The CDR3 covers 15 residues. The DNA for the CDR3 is TGTGCCAGCGGCGGTACCCAGAGTTGGCAAGAGACCCAGTACTTC. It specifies CASGGTQSWQETQYF.

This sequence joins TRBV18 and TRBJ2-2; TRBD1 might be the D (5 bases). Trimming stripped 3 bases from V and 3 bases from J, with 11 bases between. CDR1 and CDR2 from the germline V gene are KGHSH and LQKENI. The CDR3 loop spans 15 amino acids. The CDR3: CASSPNVGDTGELFF. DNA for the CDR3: TGTGCCAGCTCACCTAATGTAGGGGACACCGGGGAGCTGTTTTTT.

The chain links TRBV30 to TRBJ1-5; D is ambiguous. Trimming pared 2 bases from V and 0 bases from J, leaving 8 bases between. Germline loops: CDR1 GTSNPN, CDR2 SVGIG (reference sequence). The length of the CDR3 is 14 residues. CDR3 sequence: CAWSRDYSNQPQHF. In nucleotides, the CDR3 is TGTGCCTGGAGTCGGGATTATAGCAATCAGCCCCAGCATTTT. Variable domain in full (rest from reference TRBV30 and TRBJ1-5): SQTIHQWPATLVQPVGSPLSLECTVEGTSNPNLYWYRQAAGRGLQLLFYSVGIGQISSEVPQNLSASRPQDRQFILSSKKLLLSDSGFYLCAWSRDYSNQPQHFGDGTRLSIL.

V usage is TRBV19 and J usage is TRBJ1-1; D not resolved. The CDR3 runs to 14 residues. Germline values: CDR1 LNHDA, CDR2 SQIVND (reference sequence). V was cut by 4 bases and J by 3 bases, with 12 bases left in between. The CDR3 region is CASSTTTPYTEAFF. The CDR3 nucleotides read TGTGCCAGTAGTACCACGACACCATACACTGAAGCTTTCTTT.

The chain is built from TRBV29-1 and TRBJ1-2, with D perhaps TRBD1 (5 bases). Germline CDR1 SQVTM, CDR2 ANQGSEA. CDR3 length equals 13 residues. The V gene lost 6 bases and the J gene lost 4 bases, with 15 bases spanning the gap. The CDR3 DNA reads TGCAGCGTGGATCCAGGGTACGGCTATGGCTACACCTTC. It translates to CSVDPGYGYGYTF.

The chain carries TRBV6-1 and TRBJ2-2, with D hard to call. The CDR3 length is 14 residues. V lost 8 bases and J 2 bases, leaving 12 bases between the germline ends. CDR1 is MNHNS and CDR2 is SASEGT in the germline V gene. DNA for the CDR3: TGTGCCAGCCTCCTGGGCAGAAACACCGGGGAGCTGTTTTTT. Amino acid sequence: CASLLGRNTGELFF.

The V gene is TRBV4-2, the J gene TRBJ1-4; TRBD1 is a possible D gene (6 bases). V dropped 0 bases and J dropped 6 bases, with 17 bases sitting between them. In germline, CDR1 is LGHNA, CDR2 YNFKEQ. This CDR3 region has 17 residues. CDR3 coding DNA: TGTGCCAGCAGCCAAGATCCCCCTCAGGGGCGCTATGAAAAACTGTTTTTT. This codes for CASSQDPPQGRYEKLFF.

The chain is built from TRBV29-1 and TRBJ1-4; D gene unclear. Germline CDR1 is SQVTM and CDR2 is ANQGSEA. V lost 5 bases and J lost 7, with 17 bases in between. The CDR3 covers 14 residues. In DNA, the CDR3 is TGCAGCGTTAGGGAGCCTGCCCCTGTTGAAAAACTGTTTTTT. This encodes CSVREPAPVEKLFF.

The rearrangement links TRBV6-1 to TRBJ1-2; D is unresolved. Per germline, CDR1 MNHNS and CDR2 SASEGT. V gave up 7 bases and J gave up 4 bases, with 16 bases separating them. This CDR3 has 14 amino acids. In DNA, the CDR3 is TGTGCCAGCATGGATTCCCTAAGGAGCTATGGCTACACCTTC. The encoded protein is CASMDSLRSYGYTF.

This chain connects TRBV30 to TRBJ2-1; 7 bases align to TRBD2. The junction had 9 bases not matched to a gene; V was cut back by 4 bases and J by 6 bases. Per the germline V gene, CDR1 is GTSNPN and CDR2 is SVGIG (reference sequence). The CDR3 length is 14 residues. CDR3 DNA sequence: TGTGCCTGGACCGGACTAGTCGGGGGCAATGAGCAGTTCTTC. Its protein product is CAWTGLVGGNEQFF.

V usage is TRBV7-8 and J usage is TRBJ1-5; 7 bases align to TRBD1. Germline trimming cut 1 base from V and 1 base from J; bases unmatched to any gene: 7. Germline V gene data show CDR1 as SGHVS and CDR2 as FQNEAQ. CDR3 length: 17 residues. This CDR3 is CASSLGKTGMSNQPQHF. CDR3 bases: TGTGCCAGCAGCTTAGGAAAGACAGGGATGAGCAATCAGCCCCAGCATTTT.